The clone carrying this TCR beta chain was counted a few times. This CDR3 is 13 amino acids long. From germline, CDR1 is SQVTM and CDR2 ANQGSEA. Trimming took 4 bases from V and 0 from J, leaving 9 bases between them. This entry comes from a study of patients and donors after allogeneic stem cell transplantation. From the RT-PCR reads, TCRdb called clonotypes with MiXCR, one entry per CDR3 protein. The table includes around 200,000 distinct CDR3 sequences, around 41% detected once. The sequencing input was blood, either unsorted or a sorted T cell fraction (not recorded which). This chain connects TRBV29-1 to TRBJ1-2; D ambiguous. The sequence came from a human donor who was either an allogeneic HSCT recipient or a stem cell or donor lymphocyte infusion donor (not recorded which). It is not recorded whose cells these are; they may come from a transplant donor. The CDR3 bases are TGCAGCGTTGTCCAGTACGCTAACTATGGCTACACCTTC. It yields the protein CSVVQYANYGYTF.